The 2 T cell receptor beta chains below come from one sample, sequenced in a study of response to subunit inactivated influenza vaccine. From the RT-PCR reads, TCRdb called clonotypes with MiXCR, one entry per CDR3 protein. The repertoire holds about 520,000 distinct CDR3 sequences, with more than 7% as singletons. Sample: PBMCs from blood, taken less than 30 months after vaccination. Every receptor here comes from a man aged 50 to 69 who received an inactivated influenza vaccine.

This clonotype was detected only a few times. The V and J genes are TRBV11-2 and TRBJ2-1, with D maybe TRBD1 (6 bases). The CDR3 consists of 14 residues. Germline V lookup: CDR1 SGHAT, CDR2 FQNNGV. Deletions cut 5 bases from V and 14 bases from J, with 22 bases between. The DNA for the CDR3 is TGTGCCAGCAGCCGAGGGGGTTCAGGACATTATGAGTTCTTC. Translating gives CASSRGGSGHYEFF.

This clonotype showed up just a few times. The rearrangement links TRBV5-1 to TRBJ2-7, with TRBD1 identical over 9 bases. The CDR3 has 13 residues. J lost 4 bases, V lost 7 bases, and 6 bases had no gene match. CDR1 is SGHRS and CDR2 is YFSETQ in the germline V gene. The CDR3 spells CASRDRVGYEQYF. Here the CDR3 DNA reads TGCGCCAGCCGGGACAGGGTAGGGTACGAGCAGTACTTC. Full variable domain (missing parts from reference TRBV5-1 and TRBJ2-7): KAGVTQTPRYLIKTRGQQVTLSCSPISGHRSVSWYQQTPGQGLQFLFEYFSETQRNKGNFPGRFSGRQFSNSRSEMNVSTLELGDSALYLCASRDRVGYEQYFGPGTRLTVT.